The next 5 T cell receptor beta chains were all read from a single sample in a study of T-cell memory formation after mild COVID-19. TCRdb processed the 5' RACE reads anew with MiXCR; each CDR3 protein has one entry. Of fewer than 650,000 distinct CDR3 sequences listed, less than 25% are singletons. Sequencing input: PBMCs or a T cell subset sorted from them (not recorded which). All receptors derive from an adult woman who had mild COVID-19 (a few samples of this study predate the infection). Cell type and time point are not known.

The V gene is TRBV5-1, the J gene TRBJ2-5; 14 nucleotides align to TRBD2. The CDR3 extends over 17 amino acids. With 4 bases clipped from V and 5 bases from J, the junction kept 10 bases outside the gene matches. Germline loops: CDR1 SGHRS, CDR2 YFSETQ. CDR3 in DNA: TGCGCCAGCAGCCCGGGACTAGCGGGGGCCGCGGGGGAGACCCAGTACTTC. This sequence encodes CASSPGLAGAAGETQYF.

A few counts support this clonotype. The chain employs TRBV5-4 and TRBJ2-2; TRBD2 agrees at 7 bases. Germline V CDR1 and CDR2: SGHNT, YYREEE (reference sequence). The CDR3 runs 17 residues. V dropped 2 bases and J dropped 6; count of bases not matched to a gene: 13. CDR3: CASSLLSLAGVSGELFF. CDR3 coding DNA: TGTGCCAGCAGCTTATTATCCCTCGCGGGGGTTTCCGGGGAGCTGTTTTTT.

The V call is TRBV27, the J call TRBJ2-1; 7 bases are a match to TRBD1. Germline V gene data show CDR1 as MNHEY and CDR2 as SMNVEV (reference sequence). Trimming cost V 0 bases and J 1 base; bases outside gene matches: 3. This CDR3 region has 16 residues. CDR3 loop: CASSLSMTGSYNEQFF. The CDR3 DNA reads TGTGCCAGCAGTTTATCGATGACAGGGTCCTACAATGAGCAGTTCTTC.

This clonotype has only a few counts. The J gene is TRBJ2-4, the V gene TRBV6-2 or TRBV6-3, with D perhaps TRBD2 (6 bases). The CDR3 is 16 residues long. Germline CDR1 reads MNHEY; CDR2 reads SVGEGT. V was cut by 5 bases and J by 7 bases, with 21 bases left in between. CDR3 DNA: TGTGCCAGCAGTCACCATAGCGGACCTCTACTGAACATTCAGTACTTC. Translating gives CASSHHSGPLLNIQYF.

This clonotype came up many times. The chain combines TRBV20-1 with TRBJ2-1, with D perhaps matching TRBD1 (5 bases). V gave up 2 bases and J gave up 4 bases, with 18 bases separating them. Germline CDR1 is DFQATT and CDR2 is SNEGSKA (reference sequence). The CDR3 length is 16 residues. The CDR3 nucleotides are TGCAGTGCTAGAAGCCCATTAGAGACAGATTACAATGAGCAGTTCTTC. Translation: CSARSPLETDYNEQFF.